This T cell receptor beta chain was captured in a study of OX40 agonist ivuxolimab in advanced cancers. TCRdb's table, derived via immunoSEQ multiplex PCR, lists solely in-frame clones and lacks some. The sample has about 47,000 clones; around 84% are singletons. The germline gives CDR1 MNHNS, CDR2 SASEGT. The CDR3 is 16 residues long. V was pared by 1 base and J by 4 bases, with 16 bases between. Blood specimens came from baseline, cycle 4 day 1, and cycle 7 day 1. In regard to this clone: The antigen is not known.

Study-wide results and caveats: Normalized T-cell clonal expansion was also low in some nonresponders. At doses 0.1 to 3.0 mg/kg, CD4+ and CD8+ clones expanded.

The sequences come from CD4+ or CD8+ T cells sorted from blood, collected in a trial of the OX40 agonist ivuxolimab. The TCR comes from an adult with an advanced solid tumor such as melanoma, head and neck, liver or kidney cancer. This chain connects TRBV6-1 to TRBJ1-1, with TRBD1 as a possible D gene (6 bases). CDR3 bases: TGTGCCAGCAGTGAAGGAGGCAGGGGCTCGGGCACTGAAGCTTTCTTT. Amino acids: CASSEGGRGSGTEAFF.